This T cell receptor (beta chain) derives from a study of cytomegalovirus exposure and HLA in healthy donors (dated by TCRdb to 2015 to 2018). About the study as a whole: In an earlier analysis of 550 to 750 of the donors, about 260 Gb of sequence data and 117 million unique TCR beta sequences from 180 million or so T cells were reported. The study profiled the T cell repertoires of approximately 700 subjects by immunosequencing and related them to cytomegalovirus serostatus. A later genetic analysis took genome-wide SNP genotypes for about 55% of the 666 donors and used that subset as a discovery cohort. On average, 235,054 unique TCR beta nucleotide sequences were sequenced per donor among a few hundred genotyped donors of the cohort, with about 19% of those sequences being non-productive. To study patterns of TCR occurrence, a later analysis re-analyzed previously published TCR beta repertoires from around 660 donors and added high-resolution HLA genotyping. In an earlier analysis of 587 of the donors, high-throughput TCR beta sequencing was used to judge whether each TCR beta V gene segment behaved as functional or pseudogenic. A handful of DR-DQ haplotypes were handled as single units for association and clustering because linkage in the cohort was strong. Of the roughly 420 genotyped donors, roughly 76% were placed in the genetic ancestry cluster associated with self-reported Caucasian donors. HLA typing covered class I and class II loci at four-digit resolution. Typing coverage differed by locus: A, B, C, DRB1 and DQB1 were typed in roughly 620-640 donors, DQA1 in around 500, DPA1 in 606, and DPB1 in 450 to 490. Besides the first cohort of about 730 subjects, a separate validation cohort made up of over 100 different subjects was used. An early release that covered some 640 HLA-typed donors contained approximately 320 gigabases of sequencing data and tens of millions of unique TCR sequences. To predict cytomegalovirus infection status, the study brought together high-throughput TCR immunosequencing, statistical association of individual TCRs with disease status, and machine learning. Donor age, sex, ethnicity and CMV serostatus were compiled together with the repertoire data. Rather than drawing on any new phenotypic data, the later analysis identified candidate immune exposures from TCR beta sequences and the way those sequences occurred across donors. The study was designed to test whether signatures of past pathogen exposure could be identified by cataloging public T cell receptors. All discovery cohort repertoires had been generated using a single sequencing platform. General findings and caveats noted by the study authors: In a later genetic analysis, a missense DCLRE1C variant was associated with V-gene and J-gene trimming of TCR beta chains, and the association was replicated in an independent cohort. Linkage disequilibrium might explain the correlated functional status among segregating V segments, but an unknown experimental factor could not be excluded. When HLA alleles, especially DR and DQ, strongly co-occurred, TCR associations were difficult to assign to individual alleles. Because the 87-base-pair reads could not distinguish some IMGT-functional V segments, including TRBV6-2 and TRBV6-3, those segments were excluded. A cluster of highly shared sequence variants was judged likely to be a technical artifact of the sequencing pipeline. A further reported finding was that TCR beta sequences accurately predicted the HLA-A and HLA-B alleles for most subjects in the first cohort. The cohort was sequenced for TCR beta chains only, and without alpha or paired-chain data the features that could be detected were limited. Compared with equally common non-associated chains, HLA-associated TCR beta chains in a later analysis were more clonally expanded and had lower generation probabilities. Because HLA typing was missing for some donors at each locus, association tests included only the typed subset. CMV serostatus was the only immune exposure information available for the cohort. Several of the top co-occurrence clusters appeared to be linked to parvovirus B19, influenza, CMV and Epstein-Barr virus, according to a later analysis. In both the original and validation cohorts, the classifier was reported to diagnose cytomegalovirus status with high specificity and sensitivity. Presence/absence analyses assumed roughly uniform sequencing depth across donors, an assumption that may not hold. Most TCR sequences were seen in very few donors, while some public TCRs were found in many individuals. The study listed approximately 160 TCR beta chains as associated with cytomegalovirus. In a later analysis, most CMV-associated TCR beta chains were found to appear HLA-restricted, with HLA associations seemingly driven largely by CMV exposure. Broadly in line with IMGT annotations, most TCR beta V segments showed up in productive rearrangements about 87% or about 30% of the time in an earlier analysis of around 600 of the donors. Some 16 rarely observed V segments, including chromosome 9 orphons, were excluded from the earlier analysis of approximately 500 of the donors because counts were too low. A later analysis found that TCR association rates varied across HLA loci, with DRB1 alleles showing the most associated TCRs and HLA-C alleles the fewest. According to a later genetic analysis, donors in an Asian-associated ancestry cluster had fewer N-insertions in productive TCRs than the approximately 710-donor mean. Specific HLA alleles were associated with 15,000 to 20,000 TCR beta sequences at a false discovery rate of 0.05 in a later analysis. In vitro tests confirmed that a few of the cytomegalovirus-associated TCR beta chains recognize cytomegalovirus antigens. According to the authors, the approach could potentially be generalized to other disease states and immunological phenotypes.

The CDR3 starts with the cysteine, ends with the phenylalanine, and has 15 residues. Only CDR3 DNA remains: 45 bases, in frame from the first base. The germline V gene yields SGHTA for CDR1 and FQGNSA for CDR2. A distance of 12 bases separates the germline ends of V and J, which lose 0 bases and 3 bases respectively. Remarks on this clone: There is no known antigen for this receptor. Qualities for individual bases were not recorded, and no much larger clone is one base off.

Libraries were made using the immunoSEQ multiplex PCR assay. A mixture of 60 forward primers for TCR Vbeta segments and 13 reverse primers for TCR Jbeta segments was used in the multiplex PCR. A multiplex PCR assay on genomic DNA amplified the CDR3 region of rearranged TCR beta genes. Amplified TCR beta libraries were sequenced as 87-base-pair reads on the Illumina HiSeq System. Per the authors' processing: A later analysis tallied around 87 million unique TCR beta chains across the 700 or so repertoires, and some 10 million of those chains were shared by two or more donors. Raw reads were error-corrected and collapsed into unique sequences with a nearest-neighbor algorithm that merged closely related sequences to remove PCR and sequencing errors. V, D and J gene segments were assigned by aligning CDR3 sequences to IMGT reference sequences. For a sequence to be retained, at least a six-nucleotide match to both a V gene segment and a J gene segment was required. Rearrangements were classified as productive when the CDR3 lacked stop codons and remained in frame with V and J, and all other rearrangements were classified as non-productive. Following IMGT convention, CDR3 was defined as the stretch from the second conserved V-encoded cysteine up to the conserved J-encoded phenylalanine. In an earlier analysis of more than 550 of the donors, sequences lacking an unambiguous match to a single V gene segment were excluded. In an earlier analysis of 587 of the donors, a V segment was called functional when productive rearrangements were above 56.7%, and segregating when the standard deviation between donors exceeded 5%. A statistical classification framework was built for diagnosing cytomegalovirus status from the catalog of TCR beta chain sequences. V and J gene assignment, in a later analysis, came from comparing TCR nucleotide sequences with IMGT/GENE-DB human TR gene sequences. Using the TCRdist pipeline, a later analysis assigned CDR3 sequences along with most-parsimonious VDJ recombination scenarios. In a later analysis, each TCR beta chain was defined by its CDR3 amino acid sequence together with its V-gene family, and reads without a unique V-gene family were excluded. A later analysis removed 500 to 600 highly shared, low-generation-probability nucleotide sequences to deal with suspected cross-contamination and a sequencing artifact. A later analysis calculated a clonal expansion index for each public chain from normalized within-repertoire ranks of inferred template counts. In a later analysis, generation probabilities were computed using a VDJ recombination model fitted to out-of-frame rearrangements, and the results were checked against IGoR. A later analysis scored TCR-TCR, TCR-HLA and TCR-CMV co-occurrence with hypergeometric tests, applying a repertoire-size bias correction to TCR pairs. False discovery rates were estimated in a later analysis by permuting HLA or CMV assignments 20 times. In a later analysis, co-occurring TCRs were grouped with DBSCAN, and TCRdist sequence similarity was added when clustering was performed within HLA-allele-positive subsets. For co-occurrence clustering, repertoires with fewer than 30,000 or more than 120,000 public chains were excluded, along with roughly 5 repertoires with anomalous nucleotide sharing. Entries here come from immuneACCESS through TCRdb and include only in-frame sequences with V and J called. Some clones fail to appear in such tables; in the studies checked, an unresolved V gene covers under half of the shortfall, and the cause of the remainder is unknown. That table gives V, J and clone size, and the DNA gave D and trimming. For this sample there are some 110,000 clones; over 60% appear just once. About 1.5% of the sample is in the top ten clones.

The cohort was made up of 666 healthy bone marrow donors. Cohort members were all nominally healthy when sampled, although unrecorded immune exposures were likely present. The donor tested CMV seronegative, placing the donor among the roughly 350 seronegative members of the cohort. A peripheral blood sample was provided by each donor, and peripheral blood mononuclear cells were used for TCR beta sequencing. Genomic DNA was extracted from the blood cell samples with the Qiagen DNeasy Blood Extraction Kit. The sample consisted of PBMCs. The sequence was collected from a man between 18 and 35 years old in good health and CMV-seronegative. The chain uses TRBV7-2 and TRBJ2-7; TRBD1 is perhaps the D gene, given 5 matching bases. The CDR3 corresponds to CASSLAAQGLYEQYF. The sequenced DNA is TGTGCCAGCAGCTTAGCTGCGCAGGGTCTCTACGAGCAGTACTTC.